Listed below are T cell receptor beta chains from one sample, sequenced in a study of identical twins. From the 5' RACE reads, TCRdb called clonotypes with MiXCR, one entry per CDR3 protein. The sample shows hundreds of thousands of distinct CDR3 sequences, about a tenth of them seen only once. The sample comprised memory (CD45RO+) T cells sorted from blood. The receptors stem from a woman younger than 35 in good health. Each CDR3 is given without its conserved first and last residue.

>TRBJ2-1|TRBV5-5
ASSWRDNEQF
>TRBJ2-7|TRBV4-2
ASSPTVAGRGYEQY
>TRBJ2-7|TRBV7-9
ASSLQYEQY
>TRBJ2-7|TRBV6-2/TRBV6-3
ASSYSERYEQY
>TRBJ1-2|TRBV3-1
ASSQRGTGWYGYT
>TRBJ2-3|TRBV7-2
ASSISGTSGTDTQY
>TRBJ2-1|TRBV7-2
ASSRGTNNNEQF
>TRBJ2-3|TRBV19
ASSPRTVRRDTQY
>TRBJ2-5|TRBV10-3
AISGGAEETQY
>TRBJ2-1|TRBV9
ASSVHPQNEQF
>TRBJ2-7|TRBV6-1
ATQRESSYEQY
>TRBJ1-2|TRBV7-2
VTRFNYGYT
>TRBJ2-5|TRBV20-1
SALTVAGGGQETQY
>TRBJ2-1|TRBV5-1
ASSPQGSYNEQF
>TRBJ2-1|TRBV20-1
SARHAEQF
>TRBJ2-7|TRBV12-3/TRBV12-4
ASSFLRGASYEQY
>TRBJ2-3|TRBV12-3/TRBV12-4
ASSFWRGGAGTDTQY
>TRBJ2-7|TRBV29-1
SVVMGSSYEQY
>TRBJ1-6|TRBV5-1
ASSLRQSGGDNSPLH
>TRBJ1-1|TRBV5-6
ASSRDRVNTEAF
>TRBJ1-1|TRBV6-5
ASSYSDLNTEAF
>TRBJ2-1|TRBV7-9
ASSVSGGREQF
>TRBJ2-5|TRBV9
ASSVAPQGRETQY
>TRBJ2-1|TRBV5-6
ASSRTGLGPNEQF
>TRBJ1-1|TRBV29-1
SVGSPGDEAF
>TRBJ2-1|TRBV11-2
ASSLRGTSSTVSPNEQF
>TRBJ2-5|TRBV5-6
ASSLARTSGRTWKTQY
>TRBJ2-1|TRBV7-9
ASSSELSRGNEQF
>TRBJ1-1|TRBV25-1
ASSAPGGRTEAF
>TRBJ1-4|TRBV18
ASSRYATNEKLF
>TRBJ2-1|TRBV6-1
ASSEKRELTQF
>TRBJ2-1|TRBV25-1
ASSETVRDWTNNEQF
>TRBJ2-3|TRBV9
ASSVTLLAGGTDTQY
>TRBJ1-1|TRBV25-1
ASSEPGQGIRAF
>TRBJ1-4|TRBV9
ASSARGGLGKLF
>TRBJ2-5|TRBV20-1
SAPTARGETQY
>TRBJ2-2|TRBV6-5
ASSYSGIPGELF
>TRBJ1-1|TRBV28
ASRTPGNTEAF
>TRBJ2-7|TRBV10-2
ASTPALNEQY
>TRBJ2-2|TRBV5-5
ASSLASGKTGELF
>TRBJ1-1|TRBV28
ASSHTEAF
>TRBJ2-1|TRBV9
ASSVEGAPSNEQF
>TRBJ2-1|TRBV3-1
ASTPKGFSSYNEQF
>TRBJ2-7|TRBV20-1
SARTDSYEQY
>TRBJ2-1|TRBV7-8
ASSARLAGEAHNEQF
>TRBJ2-1|TRBV20-1
SASSGGLTVNEQF
>TRBJ2-6|TRBV5-1
ASCRGLGSGPNVLT
>TRBJ2-6|TRBV29-1
SVSGANVLT
>TRBJ2-1|TRBV4-2
ASSQDRYEQF
>TRBJ1-2|TRBV20-1
SAVPGGTNYGYT
>TRBJ2-1|TRBV10-2
ASSDPGHNEQF
>TRBJ1-2|TRBV20-1
SARDLSGVDNYGYT
>TRBJ2-5|TRBV2
ASAGNQETQY
>TRBJ1-2|TRBV5-1
ASSLEGTSSANYGYT
>TRBJ2-1|TRBV20-1
SARSNAGTPYNEQF